This T cell receptor beta chain stems from a study of blood T cells in healthy people across ages. Study outcomes and limitations: Among T cells, TCR beta diversity per million cells dropped roughly linearly as age rose.

This CDR3 region has 14 residues. Germline V gene lookup returns CDR1 SGHTA and CDR2 FQGNSA. The V segment lost 7 bases and the J segment 2 bases; nucleotides outside the gene matches: 5. A word on this clonotype: As yet, its antigen is unknown.

PCR was performed a second time for about 6 to 11 cycles using a sample-barcoded 5' primer and a J-beta primer mix. TCRdb used MiXCR to reprocess the 5' RACE reads, holding one entry per CDR3 protein. The table lists some 900,000 distinct CDR3 sequences, under 50% of them singletons, with over 10% in the top ten. The clonotype was recovered from a man younger than 40 in good health. The chain recombines TRBV7-2 with TRBJ2-3; 8 positions agree with TRBD2. Input material: blood. The CDR3 here is CASKRGQHTDTQYF. In DNA, the CDR3 is TGTGCCAGCAAGCGGGGGCAGCACACAGATACGCAGTATTTT.